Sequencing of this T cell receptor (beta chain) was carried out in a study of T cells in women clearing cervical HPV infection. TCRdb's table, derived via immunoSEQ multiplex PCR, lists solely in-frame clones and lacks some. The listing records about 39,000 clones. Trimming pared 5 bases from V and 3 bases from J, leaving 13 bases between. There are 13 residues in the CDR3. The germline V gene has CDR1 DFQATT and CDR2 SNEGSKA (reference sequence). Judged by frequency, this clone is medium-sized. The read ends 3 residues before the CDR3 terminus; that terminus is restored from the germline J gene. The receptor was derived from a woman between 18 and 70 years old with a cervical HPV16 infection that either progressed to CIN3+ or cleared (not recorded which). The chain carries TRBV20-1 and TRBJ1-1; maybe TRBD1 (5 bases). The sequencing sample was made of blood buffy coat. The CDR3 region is CSARGHPDTEAFF. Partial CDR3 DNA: TGCAGTGCTCGCGGACACCCAGACACTGAA.